This T cell receptor (beta chain) emerged from a study of vaccination and CD4 T cells after COVID-19. Study information: The convalescents were made up of six males and four females, two of whom were Hispanic. Vaccinees got either two BNT162b2 doses or two mRNA-1273 doses. Study-wide results and limits: Detection of a median around 85% of reactive clones in convalescent patients was confined to the period after vaccination. Reactive clonotype counts went from median roughly 20 after infection to about 37 after vaccination, nonsignificantly.

Time point defined: late sampling 161 to 241 days after vaccination in a few convalescent patients. The CDR3 totals 14 residues. Germline CDR1 is SGDLS and CDR2 is YYNGEE. Trimming stripped 2 bases from V and 2 bases from J, with 10 bases between. The sample holds one count of this clonotype. Its antigen is not known. TCRdb re-derived calls from the PCR reads in MiXCR, one entry per CDR3 protein. Found here are under 30,000 distinct CDR3 sequences, almost 50% of them singletons; the top ten hold about 6%. The chain is built from TRBV9 and TRBJ2-5; perhaps D is TRBD1 or TRBD2 (5 bases each). This receptor was obtained from a human donor who had recovered from COVID-19. Sequences were derived from CD4+ T cells from blood, sampled about 7 months after SARS-CoV-2 vaccination. CDR3 loop: CASSVGTGQETQYF. CDR3 bases: TGTGCCAGCAGCGTTGGGACGGGACAAGAGACCCAGTACTTC.